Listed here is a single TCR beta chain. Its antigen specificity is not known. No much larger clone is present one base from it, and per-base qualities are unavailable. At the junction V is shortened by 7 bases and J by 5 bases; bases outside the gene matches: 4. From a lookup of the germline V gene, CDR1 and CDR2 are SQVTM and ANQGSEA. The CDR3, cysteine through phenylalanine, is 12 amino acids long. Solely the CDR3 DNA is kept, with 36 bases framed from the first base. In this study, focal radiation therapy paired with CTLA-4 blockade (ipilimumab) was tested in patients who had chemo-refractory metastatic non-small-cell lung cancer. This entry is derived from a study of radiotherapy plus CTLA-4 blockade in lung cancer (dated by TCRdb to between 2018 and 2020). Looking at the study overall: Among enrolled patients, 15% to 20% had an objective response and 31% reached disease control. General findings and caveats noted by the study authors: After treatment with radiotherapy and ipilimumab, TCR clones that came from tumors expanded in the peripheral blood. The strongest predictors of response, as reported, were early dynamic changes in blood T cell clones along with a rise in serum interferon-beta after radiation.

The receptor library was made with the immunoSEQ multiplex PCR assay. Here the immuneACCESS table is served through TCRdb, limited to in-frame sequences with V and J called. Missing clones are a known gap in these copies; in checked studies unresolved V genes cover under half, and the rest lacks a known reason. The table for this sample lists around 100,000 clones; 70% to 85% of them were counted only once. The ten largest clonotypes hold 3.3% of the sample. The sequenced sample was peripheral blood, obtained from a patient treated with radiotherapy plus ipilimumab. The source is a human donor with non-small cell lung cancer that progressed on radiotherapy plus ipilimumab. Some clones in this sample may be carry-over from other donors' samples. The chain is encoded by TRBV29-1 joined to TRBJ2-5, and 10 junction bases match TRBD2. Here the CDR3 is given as CSGTTSGETQYF. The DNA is TGCAGCGGGACGACTAGCGGGGAGACCCAGTACTTC.